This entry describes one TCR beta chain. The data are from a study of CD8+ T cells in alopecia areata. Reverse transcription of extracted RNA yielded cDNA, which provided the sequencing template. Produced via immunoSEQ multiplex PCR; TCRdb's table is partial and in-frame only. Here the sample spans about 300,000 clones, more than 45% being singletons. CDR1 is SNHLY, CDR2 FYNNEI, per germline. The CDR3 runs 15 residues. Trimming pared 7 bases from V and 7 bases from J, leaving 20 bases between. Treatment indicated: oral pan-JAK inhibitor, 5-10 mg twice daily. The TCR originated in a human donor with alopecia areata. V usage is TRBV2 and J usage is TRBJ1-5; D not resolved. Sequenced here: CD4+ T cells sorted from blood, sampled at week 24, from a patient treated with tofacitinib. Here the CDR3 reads CASTLGGEAGQPQHF. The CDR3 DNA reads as TGTGCCAGCACCCTGGGTGGGGAGGCCGGGCAGCCCCAGCATTTT.